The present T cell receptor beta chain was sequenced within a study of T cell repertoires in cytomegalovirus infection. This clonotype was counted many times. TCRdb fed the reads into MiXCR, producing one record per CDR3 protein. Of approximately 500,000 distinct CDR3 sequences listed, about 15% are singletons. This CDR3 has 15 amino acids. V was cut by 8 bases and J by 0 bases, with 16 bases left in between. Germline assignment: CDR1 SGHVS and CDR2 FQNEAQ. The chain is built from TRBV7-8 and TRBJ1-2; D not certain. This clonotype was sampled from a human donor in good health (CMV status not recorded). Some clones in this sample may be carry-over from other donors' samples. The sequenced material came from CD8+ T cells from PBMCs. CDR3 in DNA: TGTGCCAGCGGCTCGGAGTGGGCTTCTAACTATGGCTACACCTTC. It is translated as CASGSEWASNYGYTF.